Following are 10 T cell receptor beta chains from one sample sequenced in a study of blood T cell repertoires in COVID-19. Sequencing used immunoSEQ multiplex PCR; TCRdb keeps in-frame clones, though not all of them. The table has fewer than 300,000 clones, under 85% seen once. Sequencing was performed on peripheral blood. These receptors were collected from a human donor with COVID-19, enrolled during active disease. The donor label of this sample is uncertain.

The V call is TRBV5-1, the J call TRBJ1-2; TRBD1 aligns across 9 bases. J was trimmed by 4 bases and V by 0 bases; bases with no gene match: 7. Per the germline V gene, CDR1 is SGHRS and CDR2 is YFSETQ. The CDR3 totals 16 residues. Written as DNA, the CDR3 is TGCGCCAGCAGCTTGGGGGACAGGGAGAGAGGCTATGGCTACACCTTC. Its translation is CASSLGDRERGYGYTF.

CDR3 region: CASSQIQGNEAFF. Here the CDR3 DNA reads TGTGCCAGCAGCCAAATCCAGGGTAATGAAGCTTTCTTT. The rearrangement joins TRBV3-1 (or the pseudogene TRBV3-2) to TRBJ1-1; D might be TRBD1 (5 bases). The V gene's germline CDR1 is LGHDT and CDR2 YNNKEL (reference sequence). The CDR3 totals 13 residues. Trimming removed 2 bases from V and 7 bases from J, with 11 bases in between.

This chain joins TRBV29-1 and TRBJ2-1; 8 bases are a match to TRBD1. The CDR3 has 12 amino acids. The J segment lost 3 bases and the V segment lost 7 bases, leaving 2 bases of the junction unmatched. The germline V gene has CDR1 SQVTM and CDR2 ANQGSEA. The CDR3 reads CSATGDYNEQFF. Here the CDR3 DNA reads TGCAGCGCGACAGGGGACTACAATGAGCAGTTCTTC.

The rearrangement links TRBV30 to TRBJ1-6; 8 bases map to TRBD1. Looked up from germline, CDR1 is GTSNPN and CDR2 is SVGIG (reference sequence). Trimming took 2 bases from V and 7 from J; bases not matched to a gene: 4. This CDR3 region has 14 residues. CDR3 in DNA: TGTGCCTGGAGTACCAACAGGGGGAATTCACCCCTCCACTTT. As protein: CAWSTNRGNSPLHF.

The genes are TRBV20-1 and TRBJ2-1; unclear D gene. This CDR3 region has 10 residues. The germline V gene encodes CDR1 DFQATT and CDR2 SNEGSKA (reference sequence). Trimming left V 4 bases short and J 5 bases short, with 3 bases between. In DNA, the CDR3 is TGCAGTGCTATAGACAATGAGCAGTTCTTC. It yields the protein CSAIDNEQFF.

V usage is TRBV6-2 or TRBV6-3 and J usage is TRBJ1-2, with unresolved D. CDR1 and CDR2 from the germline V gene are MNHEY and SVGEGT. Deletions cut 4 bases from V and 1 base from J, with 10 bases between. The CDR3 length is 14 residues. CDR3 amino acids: CASSWEGGNYGYTF. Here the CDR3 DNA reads TGTGCCAGCAGTTGGGAGGGAGGTAACTATGGCTACACCTTC.

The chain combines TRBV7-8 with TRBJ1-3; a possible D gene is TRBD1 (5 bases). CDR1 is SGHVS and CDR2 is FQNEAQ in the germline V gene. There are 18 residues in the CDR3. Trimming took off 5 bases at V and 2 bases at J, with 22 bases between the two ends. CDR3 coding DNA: TGTGCCAGCAGCGCACGAGCTAGGGGCCCCCACGCTGGAAACACCATATATTTT. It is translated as CASSARARGPHAGNTIYF.

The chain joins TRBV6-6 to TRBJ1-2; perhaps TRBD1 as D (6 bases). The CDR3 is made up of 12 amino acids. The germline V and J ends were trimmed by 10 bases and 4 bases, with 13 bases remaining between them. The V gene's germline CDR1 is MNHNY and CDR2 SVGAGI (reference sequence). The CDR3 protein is CATQGSSYGYTF. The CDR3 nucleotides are TGTGCCACCCAGGGGTCGAGCTATGGCTACACCTTC.

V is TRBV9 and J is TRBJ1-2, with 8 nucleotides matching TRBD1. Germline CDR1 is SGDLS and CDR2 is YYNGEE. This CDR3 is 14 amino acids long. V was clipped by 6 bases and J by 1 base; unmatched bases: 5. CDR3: CASNDRGFNYGYTF. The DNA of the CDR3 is TGTGCCAGCAACGACAGGGGTTTTAACTATGGCTACACCTTC.

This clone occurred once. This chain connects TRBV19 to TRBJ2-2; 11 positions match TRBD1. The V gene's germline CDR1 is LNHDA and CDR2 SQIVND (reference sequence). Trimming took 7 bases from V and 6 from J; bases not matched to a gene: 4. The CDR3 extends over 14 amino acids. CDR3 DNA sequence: TGTGCCAGTACCGGGACAGGGGGGGCCGGGGAGCTGTTTTTT. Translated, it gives CASTGTGGAGELFF.